The present TCR beta chain was sequenced within a study of PD-1 blockade in classical Hodgkin lymphoma. In the case of this clone: Antigen: not known.

CDR1 and CDR2 (germline): WSHSY, SAAADI. With 6 bases removed from V and 4 bases from J, the gap between germline ends came to 9 bases. The CDR3 extends over 13 amino acids. Following autologous stem cell transplantation, relapse occurred in every patient, and exposure to brentuximab vedotin varied. Study-wide results and caveats: Complete responders' baseline diversity resembled that of newly diagnosed patients.

Clones were read by immunoSEQ multiplex PCR, and TCRdb kept only the in-frame ones, dropping some. Among 30,000 to 40,000 clones, over 65% were seen once, and the ten largest hold about 16%. The chain carries TRBV10-2 and TRBJ1-4, with TRBD1 as a possible D gene (5 bases). This TCR was sampled from a human donor with classical Hodgkin lymphoma. The input for sequencing was peripheral blood mononuclear cells (PBMCs), taken before the second cycle of nivolumab. Here the CDR3 reads CASRGRLNEKLFF. For the CDR3, the DNA is TGCGCCAGCAGGGGACGGCTTAATGAAAAACTGTTTTTT.